One and the same sample provided the 13 T cell receptor beta chains below, sequenced in a study of cytomegalovirus exposure and HLA in healthy donors. PCR employed 60 Vbeta and 13 Jbeta primers. Using immunoSEQ multiplex PCR, the repertoire was profiled, and TCRdb retains in-frame clones only, with some absent. The sample holds 100,000 to 150,000 clones, roughly 79% seen once. The sequenced material came from PBMCs. These receptors came from a woman in her forties or fifties in good health and CMV-seronegative.

This clone was detected once. V is TRBV7-3 and J is TRBJ2-1; TRBD2 matches 11 bases. The germline V gene has CDR1 SGHTA and CDR2 FQGTGA. This CDR3 contains 15 residues. V lost 5 bases, J lost 8 bases, and 8 bases stayed unmatched. DNA of the CDR3: TGTGCCAGCAGCCTCCTAGCGGGAGGCCTTGATGAGCAGTTCTTC. This codes for CASSLLAGGLDEQFF.

This clone was seen just once. The V and J genes are TRBV7-6 and TRBJ1-5, with 8 bases matching TRBD1. CDR3 length: 14 amino acids. V shed 6 bases and J 5 bases; nucleotides not matched to a gene: 6. Germline V gives CDR1 SGHVS, CDR2 FNYEAQ. The CDR3 sequence: CASSMTGADQPQHF. CDR3 nucleotides: TGTGCCAGCAGTATGACAGGGGCGGATCAGCCCCAGCATTTT.

The J gene is TRBJ1-2, the V gene TRBV7-3; no reliable D call. V was pared by 2 bases and J by 7 bases, with 11 bases between. Germline lookup yields CDR1 SGHTA and CDR2 FQGTGA. This CDR3 region has 13 residues. CDR3 amino acids: CASSLLTGTGYTF. DNA of the CDR3: TGTGCCAGCAGCTTACTTACGGGAACTGGCTACACCTTC.

This chain links TRBV30 with TRBJ1-1; 8 bases line up with TRBD1. The ends lost 4 bases at V and 3 bases at J; junction bases unmatched: 4. From germline, CDR1 is GTSNPN and CDR2 SVGIG (reference sequence). The CDR3 runs 13 residues. The CDR3 DNA is TGTGCCTGGACCGACAGGGGAGACACTGAAGCTTTCTTT. The encoded protein is CAWTDRGDTEAFF.

The chain employs TRBV18 and TRBJ2-7; 7 positions agree with TRBD1. Per germline, CDR1 KGHSH and CDR2 LQKENI. This CDR3 has 14 amino acids. The V gene end was trimmed by 4 bases and the J gene end by 3 bases; junction bases not matched to a gene: 6. The CDR3 sequence: CASSLNRGNYEQYF. The CDR3, as DNA: TGTGCCAGCTCACTGAACAGGGGAAACTACGAGCAGTACTTC.

The rearrangement links TRBV5-6 to TRBJ2-7, with 7 nucleotides matching TRBD2. The germline CDR1 and CDR2 sequences are SGHDT and YYEEEE. There are 13 residues in the CDR3. J was trimmed by 5 bases and V by 0 bases; bases with no gene match: 2. The CDR3 nucleotides read TGTGCCAGCAGCTTGGAGGGAGGGAACGAGCAGTACTTC. This sequence encodes CASSLEGGNEQYF.

The V call is TRBV5-1, the J call TRBJ1-1; D may be TRBD1 (5 bases). Trimming cost V 4 bases and J 1 base, with 11 bases left between them. Germline CDR1 is SGHRS and CDR2 is YFSETQ. This CDR3 spans 14 amino acids. The chain's CDR3 is CASSQGNGNTEAFF. Here the CDR3 DNA reads TGCGCCAGCAGCCAGGGAAATGGGAACACTGAAGCTTTCTTT.

This clone was recorded only once. The chain employs TRBV7-2 and TRBJ1-5; D is unclear. Trimming shortened V by 3 bases and J by 0 bases, and 6 bases separated the two germline ends. The germline gives CDR1 SGHTA, CDR2 FQGNSA. The length of the CDR3 is 14 residues. The CDR3 DNA reads as TGTGCCAGCAGCTTTTCTCGTAGCAATCAGCCCCAGCATTTT. This gives the protein CASSFSRSNQPQHF.

V and J are TRBV29-1 and TRBJ2-1; 8 bases align to TRBD2. The CDR3 is made up of 14 amino acids. V trimming: 7 bases; J trimming: 9 bases; junction bases outside the gene matches: 14. In germline, CDR1 is SQVTM, CDR2 ANQGSEA. The chain's CDR3 is CSAETLREDVEQFF. For the CDR3, the DNA is TGCAGCGCTGAGACTTTGCGGGAGGACGTTGAGCAGTTCTTC.

The chain recombines TRBV14 with TRBJ2-1; tentatively, D is TRBD2 (6 bases). The ends were cut back, 7 bases at V and 0 bases at J, with 13 bases in the middle. Germline assignment: CDR1 SGHDN and CDR2 FVKESK. The length of the CDR3 is 15 residues. This chain's CDR3 is CASTPAGNSYNEQFF. CDR3 bases: TGTGCCAGCACCCCAGCGGGCAACTCCTACAATGAGCAGTTCTTC.

The chain's CDR3 is CASRPTGGWTQYF. The CDR3 DNA is TGTGCCAGCAGGCCTACAGGGGGTTGGACCCAGTACTTC. The chain carries TRBV6-1 and TRBJ2-5; the match to TRBD1 covers 8 bases. V dropped 6 bases and J dropped 7; count of bases not matched to a gene: 7. The CDR3 loop spans 13 amino acids. The germline V gene encodes CDR1 MNHNS and CDR2 SASEGT.

DNA for the CDR3: TGTGCCAGTAGTGTGGGACAGGGGGCTATTTCCTACAATGAGCAGTTCTTC. Protein sequence: CASSVGQGAISYNEQFF. The chain has TRBV19 and TRBJ2-1; TRBD1 agrees at 12 bases. This CDR3 comprises 17 residues. Germline assignment: CDR1 LNHDA and CDR2 SQIVND (reference sequence). The junction had 6 bases not matched to a gene; V was cut back by 5 bases and J by 1 base.

The chain has TRBV11-2 and TRBJ2-7; 7 bases match TRBD1. Losses at the gene ends were 7 bases for V and 5 bases for J; bases not matched to a gene: 8. The CDR3 covers 13 residues. Germline V gene data show CDR1 as SGHAT and CDR2 as FQNNGV. The CDR3 loop is CASTNRDRDEQYF. CDR3 bases: TGTGCCAGCACAAACCGGGACAGAGACGAGCAGTACTTC.